This TCR beta chain was identified in a study of memory CD4+ T cells and cytomegalovirus serostatus. J lost 6 bases, V lost 0 bases, and 5 bases had no gene match. Germline assignment: CDR1 MDHEN and CDR2 SYDVKM. The CDR3 extends over 16 amino acids. The sort gate was single viable CD3+CD4+CD8-CD45RO+ cells for memory CD4+ T cells. Serostatus was set by detecting CMV pp150, pp28, p38, p52 IgG. In the authors' methods: After removing out-of-frame reads, around 2.2 million distinct TCRbeta sequences remained. Some clones are missing from TCRdb's copy, which holds only in-frame ones; the method was immunoSEQ multiplex PCR. That table is the source of V, J and clone size, and D and trimming were worked out from the DNA. The table records over 45,000 clones, 82% of them present only once.

The sequence was obtained from an adult in good health and CMV-seronegative. The sequenced material came from memory CD4+ T cells from blood. The chain links TRBV28 to TRBJ2-3; TRBD2 matches at 11 bases. CDR3 nucleotides: TGTGCCAGCAGTTTATGGGCTAGCGGGGGGCAGGATACGCAGTATTTT. Encoded protein: CASSLWASGGQDTQYF.